This T cell receptor beta chain was documented in a study of OX40 agonist ivuxolimab in advanced cancers. Study-wide context: The study enrolled dose-escalation patients with hepatocellular carcinoma, melanoma, renal cell or head and neck cancer. The study, taken as a whole, reports: Normalized T-cell clonal expansion was also low in some nonresponders. CD8+ T cells (on average) carried more expanded clones than CD4+ T cells.

Clones were sequenced by immunoSEQ multiplex PCR, and TCRdb holds only the in-frame ones, with some missing. This sample yields approximately 46,000 clones, of which approximately 77% are seen a single time; 2% to 3% belongs to the top ten. Germline V gene data show CDR1 as ENHRY and CDR2 as SYGVKD. Trimming stripped 3 bases from V and 1 base from J, with 12 bases between. CDR3 size: 15 residues. In regard to this clone: Antigen unknown.

The specimen comprised CD4+ or CD8+ T cells sorted from blood, sampled in a trial of the OX40 agonist ivuxolimab. This receptor was obtained from an adult with an advanced solid tumor such as melanoma, head and neck, liver or kidney cancer. The chain joins TRBV10-3 to TRBJ1-2, with D tentatively TRBD1 (6 bases). CDR3 amino acids: CAISDLGARNYGYTF. DNA of the CDR3: TGTGCCATCAGTGATTTGGGGGCGCGTAACTATGGCTACACCTTC.